This T cell receptor (beta chain) was captured by sequencing in a study of T cells expressing NK-cell markers. TCRdb reprocessed the 5' RACE reads, keeping one entry per CDR3 protein, no DNA. This listing includes 400,000 to 450,000 distinct CDR3 sequences. The CDR3 is made up of 13 amino acids. CDR1 and CDR2 from the germline V gene are SQVTM and ANQGSEA. Study results and limitations: What remained unclear was the HCMV specificity of expanded NKG2C+ T cell clones. Each of a handful of donors carried dominant NKG2C+ clonotypes accounting for about 1.0-8% of CD8+ T cells.

Concerning this clonotype itself: Its antigen is unknown.

The source material was blood T cells: a sorted CD56 or NKG2C T cell subset, CD4+ or CD8+ T cells, or bulk PBMC T cells (not recorded which). The V gene is TRBV29-1, the J gene TRBJ2-3; TCRdb names TRBD2, which stays unverified in the absence of DNA. This receptor was identified in a woman aged 18-70 years in good health. This CDR3 reads CSVEGGRADTQYF.